The clone carrying this TCR beta chain is classed as large (0.1 to 1%). The antigen is undetermined. The CDR3 length is 11 residues. CDR1 is SQVTM and CDR2 is ANQGSEA in the germline V gene. V lost 4 bases and J 8 bases, leaving 11 bases between the germline ends. The data derive from a study of T cell repertoires in aging, cancer and after chemotherapy. TCR beta rearrangements were amplified from peripheral blood genomic DNA. A mixed TRB-A/B primer pool amplified rearranged TRB by multiplex touch-down PCR. Via MiXCR, TCRdb re-called the multiplex PCR reads, giving one row per CDR3 protein. Among around 4,000 distinct CDR3 sequences listed, 25% to 30% were seen once. Findings of the study overall: Age-matched healthy donors had significantly more diverse, less clonal blood TCR repertoires than untreated cancer patients.

The sequencing sample was made of blood. The TCR was taken from a human donor with a solid tumor. The rearrangement uses TRBV29-1 and TRBJ1-2, with a weak D call TRBD1 (6 bases). The CDR3 here is CSVGRGEGYTF. For the CDR3, the DNA is TGCAGCGTTGGGAGGGGGGAAGGCTACACCTTC.